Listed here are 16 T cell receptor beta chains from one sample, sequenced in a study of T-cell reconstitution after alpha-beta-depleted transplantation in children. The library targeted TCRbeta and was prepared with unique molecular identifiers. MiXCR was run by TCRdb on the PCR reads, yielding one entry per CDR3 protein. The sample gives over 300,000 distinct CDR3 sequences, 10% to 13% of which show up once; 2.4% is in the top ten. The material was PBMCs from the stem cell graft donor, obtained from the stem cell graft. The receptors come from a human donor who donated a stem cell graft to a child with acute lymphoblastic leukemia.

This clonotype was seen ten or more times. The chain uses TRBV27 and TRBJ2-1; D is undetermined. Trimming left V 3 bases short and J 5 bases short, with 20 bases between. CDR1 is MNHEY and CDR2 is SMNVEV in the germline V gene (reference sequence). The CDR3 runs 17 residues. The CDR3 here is CASSFRLTDPGHNEQFF. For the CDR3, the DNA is TGTGCCAGCAGTTTCCGACTCACCGACCCCGGCCACAATGAGCAGTTCTTC.

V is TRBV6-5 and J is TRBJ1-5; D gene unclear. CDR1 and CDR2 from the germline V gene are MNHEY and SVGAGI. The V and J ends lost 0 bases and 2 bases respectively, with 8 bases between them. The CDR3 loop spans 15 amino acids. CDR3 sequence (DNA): TGTGCCAGCAGTTACTCAAGGAGGGGCAATCAGCCCCAGCATTTT. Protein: CASSYSRRGNQPQHF.

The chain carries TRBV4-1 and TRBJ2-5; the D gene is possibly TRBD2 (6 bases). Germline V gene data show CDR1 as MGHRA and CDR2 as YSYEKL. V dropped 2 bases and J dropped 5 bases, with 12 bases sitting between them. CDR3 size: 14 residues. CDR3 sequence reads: CASSQNGLAETQYF. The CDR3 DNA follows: TGCGCCAGCAGCCAAAATGGTCTAGCGGAGACCCAGTACTTC.

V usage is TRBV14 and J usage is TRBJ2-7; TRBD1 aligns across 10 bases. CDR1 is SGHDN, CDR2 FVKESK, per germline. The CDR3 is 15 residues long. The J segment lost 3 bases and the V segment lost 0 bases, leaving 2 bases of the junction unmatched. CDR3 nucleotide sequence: TGTGCCAGCAGCCAAGACTGGACAGGGGGCTACGAGCAGTACTTC. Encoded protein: CASSQDWTGGYEQYF.

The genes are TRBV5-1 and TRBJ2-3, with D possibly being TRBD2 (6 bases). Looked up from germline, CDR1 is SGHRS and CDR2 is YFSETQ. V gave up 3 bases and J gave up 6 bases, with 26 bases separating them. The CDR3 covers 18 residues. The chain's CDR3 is CASSWWERAYSFRDTQYF. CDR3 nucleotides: TGCGCCAGCAGCTGGTGGGAGCGGGCGTACTCATTCCGGGATACGCAGTATTTT.

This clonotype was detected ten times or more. The CDR3 nucleotides are TGTGCCAGCAGCCAAGATTCGGGGCCTGGAAACACCATATATTTT. This gives the protein CASSQDSGPGNTIYF. The V call is TRBV4-2, the J call TRBJ1-3; maybe TRBD1 (5 bases). Trimming removed 0 bases from V and 2 bases from J, with 8 bases in between. The germline V gene encodes CDR1 LGHNA and CDR2 YNFKEQ. The CDR3 contains 15 residues.

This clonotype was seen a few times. The CDR3 loop reads CASSLSSSNYGYTF. The CDR3 DNA reads TGCGCCAGCAGCTTGTCGAGTTCTAACTATGGCTACACCTTC. The rearrangement links TRBV5-1 to TRBJ1-2; no firm D call. Germline V gene data show CDR1 as SGHRS and CDR2 as YFSETQ. This CDR3 spans 14 amino acids. V shed 1 base and J shed 0 bases, with 7 bases lying between them.

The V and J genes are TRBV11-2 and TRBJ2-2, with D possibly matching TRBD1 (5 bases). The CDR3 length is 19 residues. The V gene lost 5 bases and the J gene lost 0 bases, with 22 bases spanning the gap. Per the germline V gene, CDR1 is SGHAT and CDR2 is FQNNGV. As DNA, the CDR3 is TGTGCCAGCAGCCAGAGACAGTCCGGGTCCCCATCGAACACCGGGGAGCTGTTTTTT. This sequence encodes CASSQRQSGSPSNTGELFF.

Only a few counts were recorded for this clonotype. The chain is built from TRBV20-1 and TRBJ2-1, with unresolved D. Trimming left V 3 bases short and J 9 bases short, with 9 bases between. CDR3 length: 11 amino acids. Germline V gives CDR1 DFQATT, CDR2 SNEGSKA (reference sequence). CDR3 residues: CSASTLREQFF. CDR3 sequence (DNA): TGCAGTGCTAGTACTCTCCGTGAGCAGTTCTTC.

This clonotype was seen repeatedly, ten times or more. CDR3 sequence reads: CASSYGDLVTGDQPQHF. CDR3 DNA sequence: TGTGCCAGCAGTTACGGGGACCTTGTGACTGGGGATCAGCCCCAGCATTTT. The V call is TRBV6-2 or TRBV6-3, the J call TRBJ1-5; D possibly corresponds to TRBD1 (5 bases). The CDR3 has 17 amino acids. Trimming took off 2 bases at V and 5 bases at J, with 19 bases between the two ends. Germline-derived CDR1 and CDR2 are MNHEY and SVGEGT.

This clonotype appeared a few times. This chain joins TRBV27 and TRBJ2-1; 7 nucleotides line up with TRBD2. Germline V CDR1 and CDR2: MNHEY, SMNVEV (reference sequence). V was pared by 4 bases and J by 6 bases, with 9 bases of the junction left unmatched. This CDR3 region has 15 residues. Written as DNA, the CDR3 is TGTGCCAGCAGTTCAGAGCGGGATCCTCTCAATGAGCAGTTCTTC. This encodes CASSSERDPLNEQFF.

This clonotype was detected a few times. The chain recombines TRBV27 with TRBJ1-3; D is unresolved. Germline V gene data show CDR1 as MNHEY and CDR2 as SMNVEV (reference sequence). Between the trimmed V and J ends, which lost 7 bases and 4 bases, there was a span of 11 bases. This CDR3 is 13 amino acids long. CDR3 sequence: CASTQGPGNTIYF. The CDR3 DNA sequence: TGTGCCAGCACCCAAGGCCCGGGAAACACCATATATTTT.

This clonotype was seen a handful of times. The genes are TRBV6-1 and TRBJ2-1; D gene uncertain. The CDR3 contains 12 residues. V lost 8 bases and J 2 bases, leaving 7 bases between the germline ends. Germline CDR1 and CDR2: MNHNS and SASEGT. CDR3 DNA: TGTGCCAGCCTGGGTACCTACAATGAGCAGTTCTTC. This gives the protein CASLGTYNEQFF.

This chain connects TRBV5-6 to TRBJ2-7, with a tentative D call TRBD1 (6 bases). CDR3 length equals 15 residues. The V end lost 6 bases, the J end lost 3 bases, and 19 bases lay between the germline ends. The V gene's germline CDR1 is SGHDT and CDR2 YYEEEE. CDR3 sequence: CASNSLGAGLYEQYF. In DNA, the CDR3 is TGTGCCAGCAACAGCTTGGGGGCAGGCCTCTACGAGCAGTACTTC.

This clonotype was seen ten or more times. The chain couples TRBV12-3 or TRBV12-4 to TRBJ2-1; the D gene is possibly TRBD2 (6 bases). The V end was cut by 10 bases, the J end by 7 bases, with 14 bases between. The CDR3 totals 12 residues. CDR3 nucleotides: TGTGCCACCCAGGGAAGCGGGAATGAGCAGTTCTTC. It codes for CATQGSGNEQFF.

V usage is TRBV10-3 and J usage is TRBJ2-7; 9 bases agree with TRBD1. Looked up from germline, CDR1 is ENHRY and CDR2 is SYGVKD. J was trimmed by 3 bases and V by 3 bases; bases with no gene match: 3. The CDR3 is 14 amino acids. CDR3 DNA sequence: TGTGCCATCAGTGAACAGGGGGCGAACTACGAGCAGTACTTC. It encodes CAISEQGANYEQYF.